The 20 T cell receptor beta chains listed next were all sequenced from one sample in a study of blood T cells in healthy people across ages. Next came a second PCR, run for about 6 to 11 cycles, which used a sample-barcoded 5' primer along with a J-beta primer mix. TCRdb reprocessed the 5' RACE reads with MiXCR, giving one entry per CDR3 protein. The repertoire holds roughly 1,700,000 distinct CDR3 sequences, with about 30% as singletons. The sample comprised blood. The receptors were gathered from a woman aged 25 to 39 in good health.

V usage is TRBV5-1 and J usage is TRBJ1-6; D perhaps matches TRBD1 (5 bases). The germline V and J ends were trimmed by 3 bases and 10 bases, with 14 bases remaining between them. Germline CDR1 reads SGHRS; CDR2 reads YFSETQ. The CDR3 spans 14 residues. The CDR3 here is CASSSGMGGSPLHF. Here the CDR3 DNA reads TGCGCCAGCAGCTCCGGGATGGGGGGATCACCCCTCCACTTT.

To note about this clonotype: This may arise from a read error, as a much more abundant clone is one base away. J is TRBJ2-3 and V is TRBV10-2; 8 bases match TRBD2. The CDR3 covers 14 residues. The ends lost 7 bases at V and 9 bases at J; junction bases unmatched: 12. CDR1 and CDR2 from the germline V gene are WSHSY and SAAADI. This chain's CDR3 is CASTLTFGRDTQYF. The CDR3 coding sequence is TGCGCCAGCACCCTTACATTCGGGAGGGACACGCAGTATTTT.

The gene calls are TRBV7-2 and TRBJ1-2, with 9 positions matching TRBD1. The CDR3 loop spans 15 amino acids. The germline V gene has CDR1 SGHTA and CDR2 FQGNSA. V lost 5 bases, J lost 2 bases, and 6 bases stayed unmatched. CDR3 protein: CTSSHRQGGNYGYTF. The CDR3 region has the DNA TGTACCAGCAGCCACCGACAGGGGGGAAACTATGGCTACACCTTC.

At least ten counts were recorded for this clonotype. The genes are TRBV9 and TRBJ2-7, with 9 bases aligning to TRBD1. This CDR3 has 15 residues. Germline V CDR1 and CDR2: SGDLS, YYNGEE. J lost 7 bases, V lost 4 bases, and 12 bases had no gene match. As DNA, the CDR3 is TGTGCCAGCAGCCCCATGGGACAGGGATATAAGGAGCAGTACTTC. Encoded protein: CASSPMGQGYKEQYF.

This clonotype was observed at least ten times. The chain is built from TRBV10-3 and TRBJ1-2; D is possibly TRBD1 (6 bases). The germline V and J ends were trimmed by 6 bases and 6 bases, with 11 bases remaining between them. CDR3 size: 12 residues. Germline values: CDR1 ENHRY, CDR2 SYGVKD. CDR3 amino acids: CAISPEGDGYTF. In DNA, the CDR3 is TGTGCCATCAGCCCTGAGGGGGATGGCTACACCTTC.

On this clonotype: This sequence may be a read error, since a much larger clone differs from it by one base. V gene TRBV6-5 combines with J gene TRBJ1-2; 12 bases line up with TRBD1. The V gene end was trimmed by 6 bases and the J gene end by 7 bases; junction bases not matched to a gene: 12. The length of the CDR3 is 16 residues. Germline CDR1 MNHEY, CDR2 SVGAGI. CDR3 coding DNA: TGTGCCAGCAGGGGGACAGGGGGCGCGGGATGCGGTGGCTACACCTTC. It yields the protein CASRGTGGAGCGGYTF.

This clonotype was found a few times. The CDR3 bases are TGCAGTGCTTCATCTACTGGGCGGGAGGGGACCTACGAGCAGTACTTC. Translating it yields CSASSTGREGTYEQYF. The chain joins TRBV20-1 to TRBJ2-7; 9 nucleotides align to TRBD2. Looked up from germline, CDR1 is DFQATT and CDR2 is SNEGSKA (reference sequence). This CDR3 has 16 amino acids. V gave up 5 bases and J gave up 2 bases; unmatched junction bases: 13.

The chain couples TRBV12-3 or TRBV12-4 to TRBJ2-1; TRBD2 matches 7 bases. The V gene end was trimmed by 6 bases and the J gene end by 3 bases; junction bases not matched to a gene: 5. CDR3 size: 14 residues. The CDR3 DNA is TGTGCCAGCAGGCTTAGCGGGTACTACAATGAGCAGTTCTTC. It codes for CASRLSGYYNEQFF.

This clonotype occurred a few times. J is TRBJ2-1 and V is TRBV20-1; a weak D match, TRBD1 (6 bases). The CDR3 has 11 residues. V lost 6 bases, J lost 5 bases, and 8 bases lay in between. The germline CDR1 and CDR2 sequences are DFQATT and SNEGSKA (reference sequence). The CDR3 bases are TGCAGTGCCGACAGGAACAATGAGCAGTTCTTC. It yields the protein CSADRNNEQFF.

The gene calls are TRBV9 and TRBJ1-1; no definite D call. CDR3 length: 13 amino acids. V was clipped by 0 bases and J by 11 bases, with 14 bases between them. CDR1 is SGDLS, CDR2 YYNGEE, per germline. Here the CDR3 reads CASSVDIGSGAFF. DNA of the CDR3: TGTGCCAGCAGCGTAGATATAGGGTCGGGGGCTTTCTTT.

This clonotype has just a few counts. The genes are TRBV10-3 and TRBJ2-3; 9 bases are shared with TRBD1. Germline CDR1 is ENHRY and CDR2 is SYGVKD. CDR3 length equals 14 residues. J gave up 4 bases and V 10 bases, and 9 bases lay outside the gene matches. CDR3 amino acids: CASAPTGGADTQYF. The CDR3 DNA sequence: TGTGCCAGCGCACCGACAGGGGGTGCAGATACGCAGTATTTT.

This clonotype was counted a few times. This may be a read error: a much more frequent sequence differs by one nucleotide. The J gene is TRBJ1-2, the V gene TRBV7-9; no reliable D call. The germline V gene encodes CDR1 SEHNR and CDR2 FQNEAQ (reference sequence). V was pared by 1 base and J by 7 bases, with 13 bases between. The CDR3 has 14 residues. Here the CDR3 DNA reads TGTGCCAGCAGCTTAGGGACCGACGTCTGTGGCTACACCTTC. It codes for CASSLGTDVCGYTF.

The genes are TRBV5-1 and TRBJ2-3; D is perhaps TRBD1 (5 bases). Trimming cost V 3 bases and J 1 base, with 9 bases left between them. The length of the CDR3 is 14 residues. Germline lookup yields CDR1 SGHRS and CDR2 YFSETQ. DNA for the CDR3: TGCGCCAGCAGCTGCAGCAGGGGCACAGATACGCAGTATTTT. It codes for CASSCSRGTDTQYF.

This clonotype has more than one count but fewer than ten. The CDR3 spells CAVRGVNEQFF. CDR3 nucleotides: TGTGCCGTACGGGGGGTTAATGAGCAGTTCTTC. The chain recombines TRBV10-3 with TRBJ2-1; 7 bases match TRBD2. The CDR3 has 11 residues. The V segment lost 11 bases and the J segment 7 bases; nucleotides outside the gene matches: 5. The germline V gene has CDR1 ENHRY and CDR2 SYGVKD.

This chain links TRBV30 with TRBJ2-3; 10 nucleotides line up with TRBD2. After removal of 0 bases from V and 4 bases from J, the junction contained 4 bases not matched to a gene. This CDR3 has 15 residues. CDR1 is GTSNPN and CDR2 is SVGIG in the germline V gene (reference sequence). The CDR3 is CAWSVAGGPADTQYF. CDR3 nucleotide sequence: TGTGCCTGGAGTGTAGCGGGAGGGCCAGCAGATACGCAGTATTTT.

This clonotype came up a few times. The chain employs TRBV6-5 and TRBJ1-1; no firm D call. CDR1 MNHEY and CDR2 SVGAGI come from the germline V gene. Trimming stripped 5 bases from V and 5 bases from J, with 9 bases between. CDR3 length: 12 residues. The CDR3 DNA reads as TGTGCCAGCAGTCCTATGGGGACTGAAGCTTTCTTT. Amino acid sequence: CASSPMGTEAFF.

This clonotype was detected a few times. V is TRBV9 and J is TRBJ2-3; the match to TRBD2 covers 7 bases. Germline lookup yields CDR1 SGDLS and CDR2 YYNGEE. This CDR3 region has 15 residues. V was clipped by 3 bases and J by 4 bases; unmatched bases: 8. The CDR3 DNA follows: TGTGCCAGCAGCGCGACTAGCCCTCCCGCAGATACGCAGTATTTT. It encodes CASSATSPPADTQYF.

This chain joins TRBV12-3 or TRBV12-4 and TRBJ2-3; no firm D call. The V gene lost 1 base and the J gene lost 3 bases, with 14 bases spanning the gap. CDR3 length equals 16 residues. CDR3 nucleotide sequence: TGTGCCAGCAGTTTAGGGCAGCTTGCAACAACAGATACGCAGTATTTT. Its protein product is CASSLGQLATTDTQYF.

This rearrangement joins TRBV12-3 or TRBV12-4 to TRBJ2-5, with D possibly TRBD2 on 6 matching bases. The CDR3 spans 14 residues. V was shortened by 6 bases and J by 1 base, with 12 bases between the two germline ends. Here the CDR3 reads CASRLGGTQETQYF. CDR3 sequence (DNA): TGTGCCAGCAGGCTGGGGGGAACCCAAGAGACCCAGTACTTC.

In DNA form, the CDR3 reads TGTGCCAGCAGCTTGATACAGGGGGCGACTGGGGCCAACGTCCTGACTTTC. Its translation is CASSLIQGATGANVLTF. The J gene is TRBJ2-6, the V gene TRBV5-5; 9 positions match TRBD1. Per the germline V gene, CDR1 is SGHKS and CDR2 is YYEKEE (reference sequence). There are 17 residues in the CDR3. After removal of 1 base from V and 2 bases from J, the junction contained 4 bases not matched to a gene.